This TCR beta chain stems from a study of T-cell memory formation after mild COVID-19. Study conclusions and caveats: Contracting clones localized mainly to CM and EM when CD4+ and mainly to EMRA when CD8+.

The CDR3 sequence is 14 residues long. The germline V gene encodes CDR1 MNHEY and CDR2 SVGEGT. V was clipped by 11 bases and J by 4 bases, with 17 bases between them. Many counts were recorded for this clonotype. No antigen is known for it. Each CDR3 protein gets one entry after TCRdb re-called the 5' RACE reads with MiXCR. The sample has about 290,000 distinct CDR3 sequences, more than 15% seen once. The sequenced sample consisted of PBMCs or a T cell subset sorted from them (not recorded which). The rearrangement joins TRBV6-2 or TRBV6-3 to TRBJ2-2; perhaps TRBD2 as D (5 bases). The sequence was obtained from a man aged 18 to 29 who had mild COVID-19 (a few samples of this study predate the infection). Cell type and time point are not known. The CDR3 DNA is TGTGCCGCCTCCGGGGTGACCGGCACCGGGGAGCTGTTTTTT. Translation: CAASGVTGTGELFF.